Shown below are 5 T cell receptor beta chains from a single sample sequenced in a study of blood T cell repertoires in COVID-19. Data came from immunoSEQ multiplex PCR; TCRdb stores just in-frame clones and leaves some out. The sample has over 130,000 clones; 80% to 90% are singletons. Specimen: peripheral blood. All receptors come from a man aged 55 to 69 with active or convalescent COVID-19.

The chain recombines TRBV15 with TRBJ2-1; 11 bases align to TRBD2. V gave up 3 bases and J gave up 1 base; unmatched junction bases: 5. In germline, CDR1 is LNHNV, CDR2 YYDKDF (reference sequence). The CDR3 is 17 residues long. CDR3 sequence reads: CATSSPGTSGSYNEQFF. DNA of the CDR3: TGTGCCACCAGCAGCCCCGGGACTAGCGGATCCTACAATGAGCAGTTCTTC.

J is TRBJ1-4 and V is TRBV19; weak D call: TRBD1 (6 bases). Germline V CDR1 and CDR2: LNHDA, SQIVND (reference sequence). V was clipped by 3 bases and J by 7 bases, with 15 bases between them. The CDR3 is made up of 15 amino acids. CDR3 region: CASSIPARGSEKLFF. The CDR3, as DNA: TGTGCCAGTAGTATCCCCGCCAGGGGTAGTGAAAAACTGTTTTTT.

The genes are TRBV19 and TRBJ2-7; TRBD2 matches 7 bases. CDR3 length: 14 residues. Germline CDR1 LNHDA, CDR2 SQIVND (reference sequence). J lost 2 bases, V lost 1 base, and 2 bases had no gene match. CDR3 sequence reads: CASSIGGGAYEQYF. CDR3 coding DNA: TGTGCCAGTAGTATAGGGGGAGGGGCCTACGAGCAGTACTTC.

This chain joins TRBV27 and TRBJ2-3; the D gene is possibly TRBD1 (6 bases). The CDR3 has 14 residues. Germline V CDR1 and CDR2: MNHEY, SMNVEV (reference sequence). V lost 6 bases and J lost 0, with 10 bases in between. The CDR3 region has the DNA TGTGCCAGCAGATGGACAGCTAGCACAGATACGCAGTATTTT. This sequence encodes CASRWTASTDTQYF.

The chain combines TRBV11-2 with TRBJ2-3; TRBD2 matches at 7 bases. The trim removed 5 bases at V and 2 bases at J, leaving 10 bases unmatched. The CDR3 covers 16 residues. CDR1 is SGHAT and CDR2 is FQNNGV in the germline V gene. This CDR3 reads CASSQIERGATDTQYF. As DNA, the CDR3 is TGTGCCAGCAGCCAAATTGAGCGGGGTGCCACAGATACGCAGTATTTT.